Below, 3 T cell receptor beta chains from the same sample are listed, as sequenced in a study of T cell changes during pregnancy in multiple sclerosis. TCRdb's table, derived via immunoSEQ multiplex PCR, lists solely in-frame clones and lacks some. Of tens of thousands of clones listed, 92% are singletons. Sequenced here: peripheral blood, sampled before pregnancy. The receptors here all came from a female donor with multiple sclerosis, enrolled in a pregnancy study.

The chain carries TRBV29-1 and TRBJ2-1; unclear D gene. Germline loops: CDR1 SQVTM, CDR2 ANQGSEA. Trimming shortened V by 6 bases and J by 4 bases, and 7 bases separated the two germline ends. CDR3 length: 11 amino acids. CDR3 loop: CSVTEYNEQFF. DNA for the CDR3: TGCAGCGTGACGGAGTACAATGAGCAGTTCTTC.

The chain couples TRBV5-8 to TRBJ1-1; no reliable D call. The CDR3 runs 15 residues. Germline-derived CDR1 and CDR2 are SGHTS and YDEGEE. The ends were cut back, 1 base at V and 0 bases at J, with 10 bases in the middle. CDR3 nucleotide sequence: TGTGCCAGCAGCTTGATGGGCAGCATGAACACTGAAGCTTTCTTT. Translation: CASSLMGSMNTEAFF.

J is TRBJ2-1 and V is TRBV5-1; perhaps TRBD2 as D (6 bases). The CDR3 has 15 residues. Germline CDR1 and CDR2: SGHRS and YFSETQ. V lost 0 bases and J 6 bases, leaving 13 bases between the germline ends. In DNA, the CDR3 is TGCGCCAGCAGCTTGGTACGGGAGTCGGGCAATGAGCAGTTCTTC. Its translation is CASSLVRESGNEQFF. Using reference TRBV5-1 and TRBJ2-1 for the parts outside the CDR3, the full variable domain is KAGVTQTPRYLIKTRGQQVTLSCSPISGHRSVSWYQQTPGQGLQFLFEYFSETQRNKGNFPGRFSGRQFSNSRSEMNVSTLELGDSALYLCASSLVRESGNEQFFGPGTRLTVL.